This T cell receptor (beta chain) was identified during a study of tumor-infiltrating lymphocytes in primary liver carcinoma listed by TCRdb under 2017. General notes on the study: Between late 2015 and early 2016, a few patients in China with histopathologically diagnosed primary liver carcinoma had their tumors surgically resected. The five patients, three men and two women aged 30 to 69 years, had hepatocellular carcinoma (four) or combined HCC and intrahepatic cholangiocarcinoma (one). Tumors of the five patients were stage T1-T3 N0M0 with maximum diameters of roughly 4 to 11 cm. Roughly 3.5 to 7.13 million productive TCRbeta reads were obtained per sample, and no significant difference in read depth was found between tissue types. For each liver tumor, the study sampled five regions along with adjacent normal tissue and blood, and applied TCRbeta repertoire sequencing, expression microarrays and whole-exome sequencing. A total of approximately 35 specimens from 5 patients, comprising some 25 tumor regions, 5 adjacent noncancerous liver tissues and 5 peripheral blood samples, were covered by TCRbeta repertoire sequencing. Repertoires from technical replicates were highly reproducible, with mean shared-clone rates roughly 0.87 and correlation coefficients above 0.95.

A constant-region primer and ProtoScript II reverse transcriptase were used to reverse-transcribe TCRbeta-specific cDNA from about 0.55 ug total RNA. TCRbeta libraries were built with three nested multiplex PCR rounds, a slightly modified ARM-PCR procedure. Each of the first two PCR rounds ran for about 11 cycles using multiplex TRBV1-TRBV30 forward primers together with a Cbeta reverse primer. Sample barcodes and Illumina adapters were added in a final 25-cycle PCR with Deep VentR polymerase. Before sequencing, amplicons between 200 and 500 bp were purified from gel using a QIAquick gel extraction kit. The TCRbeta amplicons were sequenced with 250-bp paired-end reads on an Illumina HiSeq 2500. Per the source publication's procedure: Trimmomatic v0.33 was used to quality-trim the reads, and FLASH v1.2.11 was used to merge paired reads so that full CDR3 sequences could be recovered. MiGEC v1.2.1b assigned V, D and J germline segments to the rearranged TCRbeta sequences. VDJtools v1.0.0 computed clonotype statistics and Shannon-Wiener diversity indices. Except for diversity analysis, only each sample's 250 most abundant clonotypes were used in subsequent analyses to reduce sampling bias. The public reads were quality trimmed at Q25 with fastp and then assembled into clones with MiXCR by TCRdb, keeping productive beta chains. CDR3 protein duplicates are merged, each entry listing the most common genes and DNA. TCRdb, not the authors, supplied the V and J calls. Recorded for this sample are over 250,000 distinct CDR3 sequences; roughly 60% of them occurred a single time. The top ten constitute about a sixth of the sample.

The CDR3, from cysteine to phenylalanine, totals 13 residues. Only the CDR3 part of the read is kept: 39 bases, read in frame from the first base. The V and J ends are trimmed by 4 bases and 10 bases, leaving 17 bases between them. CDR1 SQVTM and CDR2 ANQGSEA were looked up in the germline V gene. This clonotype has only one observation. Its binding antigen is unknown. No much larger clone is present one base from it, and per-base qualities are unavailable. One read alone is a weak basis. On the study overall, not on this receptor specifically: Because the samples were bulk and unsorted, CD4+ and CD8+ T cell repertoires could not be compared. Repertoire overlap was found to be higher between tumor regions (mean about 35%) than between tumor-adjacent (roughly 17%) or tumor-blood (around 15%) pairs, consistent with antigen-driven expansion. Only the TCR beta chain was sequenced, which likely underestimates true repertoire diversity because unpaired alpha chains were not captured. With just a handful of patients in the study, the authors point out that the findings should be validated in a larger study. The top 250 clones accounted for a significantly greater share of the repertoire in tumors than in blood (p = 0.039).

Blood RNA was extracted from unsorted whole blood with TRIzol reagent; germline DNA came from the DNeasy Blood & Tissue kit. Chronic HBV infection was present in the patients, and the patients were treatment-naive at sampling. Roughly 4 milliliters of peripheral blood were collected into K2EDTA tubes before surgery. The sequence is built from TRBV29-1 and TRBJ2-4; too little of a D gene remains to name it. The receptor's source is a woman in her 30s with primary liver carcinoma and hepatitis B virus infection. The sequenced material came from peripheral blood. The CDR3: CSVATGLGNIQYF. The nucleotide sequence reads TGCAGCGTTGCGACGGGCCTAGGGAATATTCAGTACTTC.